The source of this T cell receptor beta chain is a study of blood T cell repertoires in COVID-19 (dated by TCRdb to the early 2020s). About the study as a whole: Samples from collaborators originated in the United States, Italy and Spain and spanned both the acute and convalescent phases of COVID-19. The prospective study material was composed of cDNA or gDNA derived from T cells, B-cell-depleted T cells, or PBMCs. The dataset comprised deeply sampled blood TCRbeta repertoires from subjects exposed to, actively infected with, or recovered from COVID-19. The repertoires were released in a freely available public database meant as a resource for research on the immune response to SARS-CoV-2. The samples were drawn from two sources: the first 160 participants of the ongoing ImmuneRACE study, and fewer than 1,500 subjects contributed by 6 global collaborators. Sample metadata almost always included a de-identified subject ID, COVID-19 status, age in years and sex. Where available, HLA class I and class II types were taken from metadata supplied by the sample provider and were not determined by assay-based typing.

From cysteine to phenylalanine, the CDR3 is 13 amino acids long. The CDR3 DNA has 39 bases and is translated from base 1. Trimming at the junction amounts to 5 bases on V and 2 bases on J, and the germline ends lie 9 bases apart. CDR1 is given as LGHDT and CDR2 as YNNKEL, both from the germline V gene (reference sequence). On this clone: There is no known antigen for this receptor. Base quality data are lacking; no much larger clone is found one base away.

In the prospective study, participants were roughly 18 to 89 years old, resided in about two dozen geographic areas of the United States, and were enrolled through a virtual design. Cohort assignment in the prospective study relied on participant-reported clinical history from a screening survey and a study questionnaire. Recovered participants in ImmuneRACE Cohort 3 were defined as having two consecutive negative NP/OP PCR tests, clearance from a healthcare professional, or resolution of symptoms. In the prospective study, mobile phlebotomists collected whole blood, serum and a nasopharyngeal or oropharyngeal swab from each participant. Additional blood draws and questionnaires over an approximately 2-month period could optionally be provided by prospective study participants. Before DNA extraction, prospective study blood samples were shipped either frozen or at room temperature. TCRbeta CDR3 regions were amplified from genomic DNA by means of the immunoSEQ Assay, a bias-controlled multiplex PCR. The authors' pipeline ran thus. Nucleated cell counts per sample were estimated from amplification of reference gene primers within the assay. To quantify the absolute abundance of each unique TCRbeta CDR3 rearrangement, sequence reads were collapsed and filtered. For each sample, productive Simpson clonality was calculated by taking the square root of Simpson's diversity index across productive rearrangements. TCRdb mirrors the immuneACCESS table, restricted to in-frame sequences. Some clones are absent from its copies; in checked studies, under half trace to an unresolved V gene, and the reason for the others is unknown. V and J calls and clone size come straight from that table; D and trimming were deduced from the DNA. In all, the sample holds fewer than 400,000 clones, and roughly 88% of those were seen once. About 5% of the sample goes to the ten largest clones.

What the research found in general, with its limitations: The quantity of clinical and demographic metadata differed by source and by participant and was supplied without curation.

The chain is encoded by TRBV3-1 (or the pseudogene TRBV3-2) joined to TRBJ2-5, and perhaps TRBD2 as D gene, on 6 matching bases. The sample consisted of PBMCs or T cells enriched from blood (not recorded which). This sequence originates from a man aged 25-40 years who had recovered from COVID-19. The DNA sequence is TGTGCCAGCAGCTCGGGAGTACAAGAGACCCAGTACTTC. Its protein is CASSSGVQETQYF.